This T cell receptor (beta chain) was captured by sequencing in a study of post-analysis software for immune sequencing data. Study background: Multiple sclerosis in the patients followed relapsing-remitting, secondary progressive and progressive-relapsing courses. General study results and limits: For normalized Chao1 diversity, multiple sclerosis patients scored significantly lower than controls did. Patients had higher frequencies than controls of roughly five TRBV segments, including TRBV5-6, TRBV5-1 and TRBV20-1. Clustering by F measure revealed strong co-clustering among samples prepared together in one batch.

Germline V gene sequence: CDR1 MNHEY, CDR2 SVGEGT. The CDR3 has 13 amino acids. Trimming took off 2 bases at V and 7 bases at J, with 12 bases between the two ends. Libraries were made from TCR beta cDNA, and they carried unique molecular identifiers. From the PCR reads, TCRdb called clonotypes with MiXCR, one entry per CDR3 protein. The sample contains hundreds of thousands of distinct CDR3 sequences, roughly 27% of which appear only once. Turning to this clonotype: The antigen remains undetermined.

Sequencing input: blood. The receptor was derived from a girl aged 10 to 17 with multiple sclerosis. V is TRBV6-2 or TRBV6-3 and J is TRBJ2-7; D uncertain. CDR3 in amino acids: CASSYDGYNEQYF. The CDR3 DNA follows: TGTGCCAGCAGTTACGACGGCTACAATGAGCAGTACTTC.